The next 3 T cell receptor beta chains were all read from a single sample in a study of blood T cells in healthy people across ages. A sample-barcoded 5' primer and a J-beta primer mix were used in a second PCR of roughly 7 to 12 cycles. Using its own MiXCR run on the 5' RACE reads, TCRdb lists one record per CDR3 protein. The table lists about 780,000 distinct CDR3 sequences, around 68% of them singletons, with 28% in the top ten. The sequencing input was blood. The receptor set was obtained from a man aged 25-45 years in good health.

The chain is built from TRBV12-3 or TRBV12-4 and TRBJ2-3; D not resolved. Between the trimmed V and J ends, which lost 7 bases and 2 bases, there was a span of 16 bases. The CDR3 has 15 residues. DNA for the CDR3: TGTGCCAGCACCGCTCCCGGTACCCCCACAGATACGCAGTATTTT. Translation gives CASTAPGTPTDTQYF.

The CDR3 is CSAAPAGSVYEQYF. The CDR3 nucleotides read TGCAGTGCTGCACCCGCAGGGAGTGTGTACGAGCAGTACTTC. This rearrangement joins TRBV20-1 to TRBJ2-7, with D perhaps given as TRBD1 or TRBD2 (5 bases each). Trimming shortened V by 5 bases and J by 4 bases, and 18 bases separated the two germline ends. The germline V gene encodes CDR1 DFQATT and CDR2 SNEGSKA (reference sequence). This CDR3 region has 14 residues.

The J gene is TRBJ2-3, the V gene TRBV15; possibly TRBD1 for D (6 bases). The CDR3 covers 16 residues. V shed 1 base and J shed 4 bases, with 15 bases lying between them. Germline V gene sequence: CDR1 LNHNV, CDR2 YYDKDF (reference sequence). DNA of the CDR3: TGTGCCACCAGCAGAGCGGTGGGACACAGGCCAGATACGCAGTATTTT. Its protein is CATSRAVGHRPDTQYF.